Each of the 13 T cell receptor beta chains below was sequenced from the same sample in a study of tissue T cells after allogeneic stem cell transplantation. Repertoires were generated with immunoSEQ multiplex PCR, while TCRdb's copy carries only in-frame clones and drops some. The profile shows a few thousand clones, around 80% of them singletons. Adult allogeneic hematopoietic cell transplant recipients with steroid-refractory graft-versus-host disease were prospectively enrolled for research autopsy. Here the sequenced sample was esophageal tissue, taken at autopsy. Every receptor here comes from a male patient at least 60 years old with steroid-refractory graft-versus-host disease after an allogeneic stem cell transplant. Some T cells may originate from the graft donor.

This chain uses TRBV30 with TRBJ1-1; D remains unclear. This CDR3 spans 13 amino acids. Germline values: CDR1 GTSNPN, CDR2 SVGIG (reference sequence). V was trimmed by 0 bases and J by 5 bases, leaving 10 bases between them. CDR3 in DNA: TGTGCCTGGAGTGTGGCAGGTAATACTGAAGCTTTCTTT. This translates into CAWSVAGNTEAFF.

The J gene is TRBJ2-7, the V gene TRBV4-2; no definite D call. The CDR3 loop spans 14 amino acids. Trimming left V 2 bases short and J 6 bases short, with 14 bases between. Germline CDR1 and CDR2: LGHNA and YNFKEQ. The CDR3 nucleotides are TGTGCCAGCAGCCAAACCCCGTCTGTATCCGAGCAGTACTTC. This gives the protein CASSQTPSVSEQYF.

This chain joins TRBV19 and TRBJ1-4; TRBD1 agrees at 7 bases. This CDR3 comprises 15 residues. The germline V gene encodes CDR1 LNHDA and CDR2 SQIVND (reference sequence). V was pared by 4 bases and J by 3 bases, with 5 bases of the junction left unmatched. The CDR3 region has the DNA TGTGCCAGTAGTAACGACAGGGTTGCTAATGAAAAACTGTTTTTT. Protein sequence: CASSNDRVANEKLFF. Complete variable domain (other parts from reference TRBV19 and TRBJ1-4): DGGITQSPKYLFRKEGQNVTLSCEQNLNHDAMYWYRQDPGQGLRLIYYSQIVNDFQKGDIAEGYSVSREKKESFPLTVTSAQKNPTAFYLCASSNDRVANEKLFFGSGTQLSVL.

The chain employs TRBV11-2 and TRBJ2-7; a possible D gene is TRBD1 (6 bases). This CDR3 contains 16 residues. V lost 0 bases, J lost 0 bases, and 12 bases lay in between. The germline V gene encodes CDR1 SGHAT and CDR2 FQNNGV. The CDR3 sequence is CASSLEHREVSYEQYF. CDR3 in DNA: TGTGCCAGCAGCTTAGAACACAGGGAAGTCTCCTACGAGCAGTACTTC. Full variable domain (rest looked up from reference TRBV11-2 and TRBJ2-7): EAGVAQSPRYKIIEKRQSVAFWCNPISGHATLYWYQQILGQGPKLLIQFQNNGVVDDSQLPKDRFSAERLKGVDSTLKIQPAKLEDSAVYLCASSLEHREVSYEQYFGPGTRLTVT.

The V and J genes are TRBV5-1 and TRBJ2-5, with TRBD1 identical over 9 bases. The CDR3 totals 15 residues. Trimming at V came to 0 bases and at J to 5 bases, leaving 5 bases not matched to a gene. The germline V gene has CDR1 SGHRS and CDR2 YFSETQ. The CDR3 DNA reads TGCGCCAGCAGCTTGGGGACAGGGGTTCAGGAGACCCAGTACTTC. Translating it yields CASSLGTGVQETQYF. The whole variable domain, remainder taken from reference TRBV5-1 and TRBJ2-5, is KAGVTQTPRYLIKTRGQQVTLSCSPISGHRSVSWYQQTPGQGLQFLFEYFSETQRNKGNFPGRFSGRQFSNSRSEMNVSTLELGDSALYLCASSLGTGVQETQYFGPGTRLLVL.

V usage is TRBV13 and J usage is TRBJ1-4; D is uncertain. CDR1 is PRHDT, CDR2 FYEKMQ, per germline (reference sequence). The CDR3 extends over 13 amino acids. Trimming took 1 base from V and 8 from J, leaving 8 bases between them. For the CDR3, the DNA is TGTGCCAGCAGCTTAGAGTCAGACGAAAAACTGTTTTTT. This codes for CASSLESDEKLFF. Drawing the rest from reference TRBV13 and TRBJ1-4, the complete variable domain is AAGVIQSPRHLIKEKRETATLKCYPIPRHDTVYWYQQGPGQDPQFLISFYEKMQSDKGSIPDRFSAQQFSDYHSELNMSSLELGDSALYFCASSLESDEKLFFGSGTQLSVL.

CDR3 coding DNA: TGTGCCAGTAGTATCTCGGCCGGGGAGGGGTATAGCAATCAGCCCCAGCATTTT. This encodes CASSISAGEGYSNQPQHF. J is TRBJ1-5 and V is TRBV19; possibly TRBD1 for D (5 bases). Trimming left V 3 bases short and J 0 bases short, with 18 bases between. Germline V CDR1 and CDR2: LNHDA, SQIVND (reference sequence). This CDR3 is 18 amino acids long. The full variable domain, in which reference TRBV19 and TRBJ1-5 provide the parts outside the CDR3, is DGGITQSPKYLFRKEGQNVTLSCEQNLNHDAMYWYRQDPGQGLRLIYYSQIVNDFQKGDIAEGYSVSREKKESFPLTVTSAQKNPTAFYLCASSISAGEGYSNQPQHFGDGTRLSIL.

This chain joins TRBV27 and TRBJ1-2; TRBD1 is a possible D gene (5 bases). Germline CDR1 and CDR2: MNHEY and SMNVEV (reference sequence). The CDR3 is 16 amino acids. The V end lost 5 bases, the J end lost 3 bases, and 19 bases lay between the germline ends. CDR3 in DNA: TGTGCCAGCAGTGTTGGGGCACCGCCCGGGTACTATGGCTACACCTTC. Protein sequence: CASSVGAPPGYYGYTF.

The rearrangement links TRBV2 to TRBJ1-4; D is uncertain. This CDR3 spans 14 amino acids. V was shortened by 4 bases and J by 8 bases, with 14 bases between the two germline ends. Per germline, CDR1 SNHLY and CDR2 FYNNEI. CDR3 coding DNA: TGTGCCAGCAGTGTGGAAGACATTGGAGAAAAACTGTTTTTT. Protein: CASSVEDIGEKLFF.

The V and J genes are TRBV18 and TRBJ1-2; no clear D gene. Trimming took off 3 bases at V and 0 bases at J, with 8 bases between the two ends. The CDR3 contains 14 residues. Germline CDR1 KGHSH, CDR2 LQKENI. CDR3 nucleotide sequence: TGTGCCAGCTCACCTGCACACGCTAACTATGGCTACACCTTC. The encoded protein is CASSPAHANYGYTF. Full variable domain (missing parts from reference TRBV18 and TRBJ1-2): NAGVMQNPRHLVRRRGQEARLRCSPMKGHSHVYWYRQLPEEGLKFMVYLQKENIIDESGMPKERFSAEFPKEGPSILRIQQVVRGDSAAYFCASSPAHANYGYTFGSGTRLTVV.

The chain combines TRBV7-9 with TRBJ2-5; D remains ambiguous. The CDR3 is 13 amino acids. Germline V gene data show CDR1 as SEHNR and CDR2 as FQNEAQ (reference sequence). V lost 5 bases and J lost 2, with 9 bases in between. CDR3 nucleotide sequence: TGTGCCAGCAGCCTCCCGAGTCAAGAGACCCAGTACTTC. This gives the protein CASSLPSQETQYF.

This clone has a single count. The chain carries TRBV7-9 and TRBJ1-2; D is unclear. CDR3 length: 12 amino acids. The V end lost 5 bases, the J end lost 7 bases, and 11 bases lay between the germline ends. Germline V gives CDR1 SEHNR, CDR2 FQNEAQ (reference sequence). CDR3 in amino acids: CASSVTAAGYTF. DNA of the CDR3: TGTGCCAGCAGCGTAACAGCAGCTGGCTACACCTTC.

The chain carries TRBV3-1 (or the pseudogene TRBV3-2) and TRBJ2-5; D is uncertain. Germline assignment: CDR1 LGHDT and CDR2 YNNKEL (reference sequence). The CDR3 totals 15 residues. V was pared by 6 bases and J by 4 bases, with 18 bases between. CDR3 coding DNA: TGTGCCAGCAGTTTCGATCTCGGACCCTCAGAGACCCAGTACTTC. This translates into CASSFDLGPSETQYF.